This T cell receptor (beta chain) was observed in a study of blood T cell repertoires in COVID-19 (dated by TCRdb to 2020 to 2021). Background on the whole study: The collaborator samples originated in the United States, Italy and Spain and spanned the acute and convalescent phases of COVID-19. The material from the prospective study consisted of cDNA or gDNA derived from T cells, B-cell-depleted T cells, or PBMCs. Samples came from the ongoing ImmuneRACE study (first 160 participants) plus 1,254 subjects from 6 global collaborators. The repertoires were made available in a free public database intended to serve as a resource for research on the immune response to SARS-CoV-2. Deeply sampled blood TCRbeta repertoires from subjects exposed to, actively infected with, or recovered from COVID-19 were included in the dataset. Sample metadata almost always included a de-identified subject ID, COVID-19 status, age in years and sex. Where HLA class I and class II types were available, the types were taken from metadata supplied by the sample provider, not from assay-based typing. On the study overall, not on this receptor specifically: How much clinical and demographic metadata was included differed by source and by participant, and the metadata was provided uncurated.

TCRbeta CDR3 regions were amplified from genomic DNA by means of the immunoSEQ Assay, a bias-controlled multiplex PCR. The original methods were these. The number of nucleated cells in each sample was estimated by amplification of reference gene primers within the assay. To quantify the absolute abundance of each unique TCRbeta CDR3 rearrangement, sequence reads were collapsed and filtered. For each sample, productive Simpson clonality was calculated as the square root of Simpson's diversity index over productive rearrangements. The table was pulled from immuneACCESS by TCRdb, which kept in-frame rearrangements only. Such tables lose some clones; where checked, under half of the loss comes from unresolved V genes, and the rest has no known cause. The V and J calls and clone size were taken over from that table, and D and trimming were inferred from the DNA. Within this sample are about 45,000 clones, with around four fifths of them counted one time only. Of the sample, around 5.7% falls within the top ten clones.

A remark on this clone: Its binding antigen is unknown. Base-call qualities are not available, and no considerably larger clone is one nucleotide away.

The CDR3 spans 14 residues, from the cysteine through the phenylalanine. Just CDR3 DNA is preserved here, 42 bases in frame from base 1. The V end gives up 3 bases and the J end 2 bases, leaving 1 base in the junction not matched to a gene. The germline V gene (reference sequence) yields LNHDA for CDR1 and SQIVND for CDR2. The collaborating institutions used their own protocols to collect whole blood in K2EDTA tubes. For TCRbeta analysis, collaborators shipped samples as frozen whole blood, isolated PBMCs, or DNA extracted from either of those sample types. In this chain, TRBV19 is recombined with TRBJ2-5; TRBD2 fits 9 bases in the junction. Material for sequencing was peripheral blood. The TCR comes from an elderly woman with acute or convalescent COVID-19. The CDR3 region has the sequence CASSIAGGQETQYF. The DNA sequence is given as TGTGCCAGTAGTATCGCGGGGGGGCAAGAGACCCAGTACTTC.